This T cell receptor (beta chain) was obtained from a study of response to subunit inactivated influenza vaccine. Study results and caveats: Each seasonal influenza vaccination, the authors suggested, recruits few new T cells.

Trimming removed 4 bases at V and 3 bases at J, with 9 bases between. Germline V CDR1 and CDR2: SQVTM, ANQGSEA. CDR3 length: 12 amino acids. TCRdb analysed the RT-PCR reads with MiXCR anew, one entry per CDR3 protein. The sample yields about 190,000 distinct CDR3 sequences, 13% to 15% seen once. This clonotype has a handful of counts. Its antigen is not known. This specimen was CD8+ T cells sorted from PBMCs, taken more than 4 days after vaccination. This TCR was sampled from a man between 45 and 60 years old who received an inactivated influenza vaccine. The J gene is TRBJ2-5, the V gene TRBV29-1; D is perhaps TRBD2 (6 bases). CDR3 loop: CSVGGGEETQYF. In nucleotides, the CDR3 is TGCAGCGTTGGAGGAGGGGAAGAGACCCAGTACTTC.